The rows below give T cell receptor beta chains drawn from one sample of a study of shared clonotypes between healthy human individuals. Clones were sequenced by immunoSEQ multiplex PCR, and TCRdb holds only the in-frame ones, with some missing. The sample has some 2,100,000 clones; just over 90% are singletons. Material for sequencing was naive CD8+ T cells from PBMCs. The receptor set was obtained from a man in his late teens or twenties in good health. Some clones in this sample may be carry-over from other donors' samples. The CDR3 runs from the conserved cysteine through the conserved F or W. The order of the fields is J gene, D gene, clone size, V gene, CDR3 protein, CDR3 DNA. D genes are given only for firm matches. Size is stated for part of the rows, as once, few or many counts, or as a class when the clone is expanded.

j_gene: TRBJ1-2
d_gene: .
abundance: .
v_gene: TRBV28
CDR3aa: CASSPFIGRLGNYGYTF
CDR3nt: TGTGCCAGCAGCCCCTTTATAGGGCGGCTAGGAAACTATGGCTACACCTTC

j_gene: TRBJ2-7
d_gene: .
abundance: .
v_gene: TRBV9
CDR3aa: CASSAGVGEQYF
CDR3nt: TGTGCCAGCAGCGCCGGGGTTGGGGAGCAGTACTTC

j_gene: TRBJ2-7
d_gene: .
abundance: .
v_gene: TRBV28
CDR3aa: CASSFYSLRDGFSYEQYF
CDR3nt: TGTGCCAGCAGTTTTTACAGCCTCCGGGACGGCTTCTCCTACGAGCAGTACTTC

j_gene: TRBJ2-7
d_gene: .
abundance: .
v_gene: TRBV28
CDR3aa: CASGRSGVHEQYF
CDR3nt: TGTGCCAGCGGACGGTCAGGGGTCCACGAGCAGTACTTC

j_gene: TRBJ1-5
d_gene: .
abundance: .
v_gene: TRBV28
CDR3aa: CASSFFKGNNQPQHF
CDR3nt: TGTGCCAGCAGTTTTTTCAAGGGAAACAATCAGCCCCAGCATTTT

j_gene: TRBJ1-2
d_gene: TRBD1
abundance: .
v_gene: TRBV19
CDR3aa: CASSIDRYRDRGDYTF
CDR3nt: TGTGCCAGTAGTATAGACCGTTACCGGGACAGGGGAGACTACACCTTC

j_gene: TRBJ2-7
d_gene: TRBD2
abundance: .
v_gene: TRBV6-1
CDR3aa: CASRASGVYEQYF
CDR3nt: TGTGCCAGCAGGGCTAGCGGAGTCTACGAGCAGTACTTC

j_gene: TRBJ1-2
d_gene: TRBD1
abundance: .
v_gene: TRBV4-3
CDR3aa: CASSQTTGRNYGYTF
CDR3nt: TGCGCCAGCAGCCAGACGACAGGGAGGAACTATGGCTACACCTTC

j_gene: TRBJ2-6
d_gene: TRBD2
abundance: .
v_gene: TRBV28
CDR3aa: CASSSELAGAGANVLTF
CDR3nt: TGTGCCAGCAGTTCCGAACTAGCGGGAGCTGGGGCCAACGTCCTGACTTTC

j_gene: TRBJ2-7
d_gene: .
abundance: .
v_gene: TRBV10-1
CDR3aa: CASNDRPYEQYF
CDR3nt: TGCGCCAGCAATGACAGGCCTTACGAGCAGTACTTC

j_gene: TRBJ1-2
d_gene: TRBD1
abundance: .
v_gene: TRBV25-1
CDR3aa: CASTSGGNYGYTF
CDR3nt: TGTGCCAGCACCTCAGGGGGAAACTATGGCTACACCTTC

j_gene: TRBJ2-3
d_gene: .
abundance: .
v_gene: TRBV14
CDR3aa: CASSQGVPRTGTDTQYF
CDR3nt: TGTGCCAGCAGCCAGGGTGTGCCTCGCACGGGCACAGATACGCAGTATTTT

j_gene: TRBJ2-2
d_gene: .
abundance: .
v_gene: TRBV27
CDR3aa: CASSSLIGFGLFF
CDR3nt: TGTGCCAGCAGTTCCTTGATCGGTTTTGGGCTGTTTTTT

j_gene: TRBJ2-1
d_gene: .
abundance: .
v_gene: TRBV2
CDR3aa: CASSVPGNEQFF
CDR3nt: TGTGCCAGCAGTGTTCCAGGGAACGAGCAGTTCTTC

j_gene: TRBJ2-7
d_gene: TRBD1
abundance: .
v_gene: TRBV30
CDR3aa: CAWTPGQWGGEQYF
CDR3nt: TGTGCCTGGACCCCGGGACAGTGGGGTGGTGAGCAGTACTTC

j_gene: TRBJ2-2
d_gene: .
abundance: .
v_gene: TRBV4-3
CDR3aa: CASSQDLSGELFF
CDR3nt: TGCGCCAGCAGCCAAGATTTAAGCGGGGAGCTGTTTTTT

j_gene: TRBJ1-2
d_gene: TRBD1
abundance: .
v_gene: TRBV5-4
CDR3aa: CASVEFPGTGIGNYGYTF
CDR3nt: TGTGCCAGCGTAGAATTTCCCGGGACAGGGATCGGGAACTATGGCTACACCTTC

j_gene: TRBJ1-1
d_gene: TRBD1
abundance: .
v_gene: TRBV5-5
CDR3aa: CASSFSRDRGIIEPEAFF
CDR3nt: TGTGCCAGCAGCTTTTCTCGGGACAGGGGGATCATTGAACCTGAAGCTTTCTTT

j_gene: TRBJ2-5
d_gene: .
abundance: .
v_gene: TRBV11-2
CDR3aa: CASRRRGQETQYF
CDR3nt: TGTGCCAGCCGACGAAGGGGGCAAGAGACCCAGTACTTC

j_gene: TRBJ2-1
d_gene: TRBD2
abundance: .
v_gene: TRBV28
CDR3aa: CASSRSGRAHNEQFF
CDR3nt: TGTGCCAGCAGTAGGAGCGGGAGGGCCCACAATGAGCAGTTCTTC

j_gene: TRBJ2-7
d_gene: .
abundance: .
v_gene: TRBV28
CDR3aa: CASSLTLSGRHEQYF
CDR3nt: TGTGCCAGCAGCCTAACCCTGTCAGGGAGGCACGAGCAGTACTTC

j_gene: TRBJ2-3
d_gene: .
abundance: .
v_gene: TRBV19
CDR3aa: CASTGFGTDTQYF
CDR3nt: TGTGCCAGTACCGGGTTTGGTACAGATACGCAGTATTTT

j_gene: TRBJ1-2
d_gene: TRBD1
abundance: few
v_gene: TRBV29-1
CDR3aa: CSVAGQGTRDYTF
CDR3nt: TGCAGCGTCGCGGGACAGGGGACAAGAGACTACACCTTC

j_gene: TRBJ1-1
d_gene: .
abundance: .
v_gene: TRBV6-6
CDR3aa: CASSYSYGVNTEAFF
CDR3nt: TGTGCCAGCAGTTATTCCTACGGGGTGAACACTGAAGCTTTCTTT

j_gene: TRBJ1-5
d_gene: TRBD1
abundance: once
v_gene: TRBV19
CDR3aa: CASYRGGNQPQHF
CDR3nt: TGTGCCAGTTACAGGGGCGGCAATCAGCCCCAGCATTTT